This T cell receptor beta chain derives from a study of Ad26.COV2.S vaccination and SARS-CoV-2 variants (dated by TCRdb to the early 2020s). Background on the whole study: Vaccine-arm donors came from COV1001, a multicentre, randomized, double-blind, placebo-controlled phase I-IIa trial of Ad26.COV2.S in healthy adults. Ad26.COV2.S was administered intramuscularly at 5 x 10^10 or 1 x 10^11 viral particles, either as a single shot or as two shots given 56 days apart. TCRbeta repertoire sequencing was used to assess the specificity and breadth of SARS-CoV-2-reactive T cell receptors after Ad26.COV2.S vaccination. A total of about 30 samples were included in the TCR-sequenced set, comprising roughly 19 Ad26.COV2.S vaccine recipients, 5 placebo recipients and 8 SARS-CoV-2 convalescent individuals. Trial participants were randomized into five groups of five, in which low-dose or high-dose Ad26.COV2.S was given once or twice, or placebo was given on both occasions. Blinding of investigators to trial group allocation was maintained during experiments and outcome assessment.

In the case of this clone: Its antigen has not been determined. Qualities for individual bases were not recorded, and no much larger clone is one base off. Other DNA sequences of this sample code for an identical CDR3.

According to the study, the label for this sample's treatment or condition signals: some 20 received Ad26.COV2.S at low or high dose, single or two shots; roughly five received placebo; per-sample allocation not given. For vaccine and placebo recipients, the sequenced repertoires came from samples collected on day 63 after the first injection. In Cohort 1b, 25 adults aged 18-55 years were enrolled at a single site in Boston, USA, between 29 July and 7 August 2020. Ad26.COV2.S was a replication-incompetent adenovirus type 26 vector expressing a prefusion-stabilized SARS-CoV-2 spike protein from the original Wuhan strain. The immunoSEQ Assay was used to sequence TCRbeta CDR3 regions. After extraction, genomic DNA underwent amplification by bias-controlled multiplex PCR, followed by high-throughput sequencing. In the original analysis: To quantify the absolute abundance of every unique TCRbeta CDR3 region, sequences were collapsed and filtered. Usable DNA was measured by amplifying reference genes present in all nucleated cells, and TCRbeta template counts were normalized to that usable DNA to estimate T cell fraction. Repertoire TCRs were annotated as SARS-CoV-2-specific by exact matching of V gene, CDR3 amino acid sequence and J gene to a known reactive TCR set. The reference SARS-CoV-2 TCR set was derived from MIRA and filtered for enrichment in COVID-19-positive ImmuneCODE repertoires, a step that removed public or cross-reactive TCRs. Using the MIRA antigens, annotated TCRs were further analysed by specific ORF or by position within an ORF. Breadth was defined as annotated unique rearrangements over total unique productive rearrangements; depth was the summed frequency of those rearrangements. TCR breadth was compared between groups using two-sided Wilcoxon rank-sum tests. In its TCRdb copy, this immuneACCESS table keeps in-frame sequences only and misses some clones. Where compared with another copy, unresolved V genes explain less than half of these, and the others have no known cause. Clone size and V and J calls were adopted from that table, with D and trimming inferred from the DNA. The sample table shows about 440,000 clones, and around 90% are seen once. The ten largest clones represent approximately 4.5% of the sample.

Overall results and qualifications from the work: Compared with placebo recipients, Ad26.COV2.S recipients showed higher spike-specific TCR breadth (P = 0.0014). The study was not powered to compare responses between vaccine doses or regimens. Vaccine and placebo recipients had comparable non-spike TCR breadth, which fits with the vaccine containing only spike. Substantial breadth of spike-specific CD8+ and CD4+ T cell responses was reported after vaccination. According to the authors, total T cell responses may have been underestimated by the TCR breadth and depth analyses.

The junction shows trimming of 4 bases on V and 0 bases on J, and the gene matches do not reach 6 bases of it. The CDR3 holds 15 amino acids from the cysteine to the phenylalanine. Of the read, only the CDR3 DNA is kept; its 45 bases are in frame from base 1. Sequences SGDLS (CDR1) and YYNGEE (CDR2) are obtained from the germline V gene. Sequences were derived from peripheral blood, sampled in a trial of Ad26.COV2.S vaccine versus placebo. This sequence originates from a person between 18 and 65 years old who received the Ad26.COV2.S COVID-19 vaccine or a placebo. The rearranged chain carries TRBV9 and TRBJ2-7, and 8 junction bases match TRBD1. CDR3 reads: CASSPPGTGSYEQYF. The DNA is as follows: TGTGCCAGCAGCCCTCCCGGGACAGGCTCCTACGAGCAGTACTTC.